This is a list of T cell receptor beta chains from one sample in a study of breast tumors, draining lymph nodes, adjacent tissues. MiXCR, applied by TCRdb to the multiplex PCR reads, yields one record per CDR3 protein. The table records hundreds of thousands of distinct CDR3 sequences, approximately 30% of them present only once. Sequenced: axillary lymph node tissue. The receptors derive from a female donor with breast cancer. Some clones in this sample may be carry-over from other donors' samples. CDR3s include the opening cysteine and the closing phenylalanine or tryptophan. D genes are given only for firm matches. Rows give clone size only sometimes, using once, few, many, or a class for an expanded clone.

j_call,d_call,clone_size,v_call,cdr3_nt,cdr3_aa
TRBJ2-4,NA,many,TRBV20-1,TGCAGTGCTAGTACGACGGGGGTCCGGGACATTCAGTACTTC,CSASTTGVRDIQYF
TRBJ1-5,NA,many,TRBV6-2/TRBV6-3,TGTGCCAGCTGTAGGTCAATGGGGCGCCAGCCCCAGCATTTT,CASCRSMGRQPQHF
TRBJ1-1,TRBD1,few,TRBV19,TGTGCCAGTAGTATGATTCCGGGACAGGGTCGAGGAACTGAAGCTTTCTTT,CASSMIPGQGRGTEAFF
TRBJ2-5,NA,many,TRBV29-1,TGCAGCGCCGGACAGCGTAGGCAAGAGACCCAGTACTTC,CSAGQRRQETQYF
TRBJ2-1,NA,many,TRBV11-2,TGTGCCAGCAGCTTCCGGACAACGTCATCCTACAATGAGCAGTTCTTC,CASSFRTTSSYNEQFF
TRBJ2-5,TRBD2,NA,TRBV30,TGTGCCTGGAGTGTAGTCCGGGCTAGCGGGGAGACCCAGTACTTC,CAWSVVRASGETQYF
TRBJ2-3,TRBD2,many,TRBV12-3/TRBV12-4,TGTGCCAGCAGCCCTAGCGGGGGGGGAGATACGCAGTATTTT,CASSPSGGGDTQYF
TRBJ2-1,NA,many,TRBV6-2/TRBV6-3,TGTGCCAGCATTAAGACCGGGGGCGCTGAGCAGTTCTTC,CASIKTGGAEQFF
TRBJ1-4,NA,many,TRBV12-3/TRBV12-4,TGTGCCAGCAGTTTGCAGGGCCCACCCCGGGAAAAACTGTTTTTT,CASSLQGPPREKLFF
TRBJ2-3,NA,NA,TRBV20-1,TGCAGTGCTGGGGGGACAGATACGCAGTATTTT,CSAGGTDTQYF
TRBJ2-3,NA,many,TRBV5-1,TGCGCCAGCAGCTTGGCTCCAGGCGGCACAGATACGCAGTATTTT,CASSLAPGGTDTQYF
TRBJ1-4,NA,many,TRBV10-3,TGTGCCATCAGGGCAGGGACAACTAATGAAAAACTGTTTTTT,CAIRAGTTNEKLFF
TRBJ2-7,NA,many,TRBV6-2/TRBV6-3,TGTGCCAGCAGTGTCTATACGGGGGAGCAGTACTTC,CASSVYTGEQYF
TRBJ2-7,NA,NA,TRBV20-1,TGCAGCGCTAGAGATCGGGTGGGAGCCGTACGCGAGCAGTACTTC,CSARDRVGAVREQYF
TRBJ1-5,NA,NA,TRBV6-1,TGTGCCAGCAGTCAAGGGCCGACATCGGGCAATCAGCCCCAGCATTTT,CASSQGPTSGNQPQHF
TRBJ2-5,NA,NA,TRBV7-2,TGTGCCAGTACCCTAACCTGGGGGGGCGCCAAGGCCCAGCACTTC,CASTLTWGGAKAQHF
TRBJ2-7,TRBD2,many,TRBV29-1,TGCAGCGTTGAAGAGGGAACTAGCGGGAGGTACGAGCAGTACTTC,CSVEEGTSGRYEQYF
TRBJ1-5,NA,many,TRBV7-2,TGTGCCAGCAGCTGGACAGACAATCAGCCCCAGCATTTT,CASSWTDNQPQHF
TRBJ2-1,TRBD2,many,TRBV7-8,TGTGCCAGCAGCTTAGTCCCTAGCGGGAGGGCGAGGGATGAGCAGTTCTTC,CASSLVPSGRARDEQFF
TRBJ2-5,TRBD2,NA,TRBV25-1,TGTGCCAGCAGGGATCCGGCTAGCGGGACGGAGACCCAGTACTTC,CASRDPASGTETQYF
TRBJ2-3,TRBD2,NA,TRBV14,TGTGCCAGCAGCCAACTAGTAGGCGGGAGGGTTTCAGATACGCAGTATTTT,CASSQLVGGRVSDTQYF